The 27 T cell receptor beta chains below all came from one sample that was sequenced in a study of beta chain features in type 1 diabetes. Study-wide results and caveats: TCRB CDR3s were moderately but significantly shorter in Type 1 diabetes patients in all four CD4+ subsets.

Expressed TCRB transcripts were sequenced, since all the RNA that had been isolated was reverse transcribed. Here immunoSEQ multiplex PCR was the method, and the copy in TCRdb shows in-frame clones only, minus some. This repertoire shows about 240,000 clones, over 11% found once; its top ten account for roughly 0.019%. No antigen has been identified for these receptors. The specimen was naive CD4+ T cells from blood. These receptors came from a young man with type 1 diabetes.

In nucleotides, the CDR3 is TGCGCCAGCAGCACAGCACTAGCGGGGGGACGAGAGACCCAGTACTTC. It encodes CASSTALAGGRETQYF. This sequence joins TRBV5-1 and TRBJ2-5; 12 positions match TRBD2. V was clipped by 4 bases and J by 4 bases; unmatched bases: 8. The CDR3 spans 16 residues. Germline-derived CDR1 and CDR2 are SGHRS and YFSETQ.

The J gene is TRBJ2-1, the V gene TRBV5-1, with TRBD2 matching 9 bases. Trimming took 0 bases from V and 4 from J; bases not matched to a gene: 8. The CDR3 loop spans 17 amino acids. Germline V CDR1 and CDR2: SGHRS, YFSETQ. CDR3 sequence: CASSLGTIAGAYNEQFF. As DNA, the CDR3 is TGCGCCAGCAGCTTGGGCACCATAGCGGGAGCTTACAATGAGCAGTTCTTC.

This clone was found a few times. The chain recombines TRBV18 with TRBJ2-7; no definite D call. The CDR3 extends over 15 amino acids. Germline CDR1 KGHSH, CDR2 LQKENI. With 6 bases removed from V and 0 bases from J, the gap between germline ends came to 15 bases. The CDR3 coding sequence is TGTGCCAGCTCGCCTTGGTCCTATTCCTCCTACGAGCAGTACTTC. It encodes CASSPWSYSSYEQYF.

The chain combines TRBV19 with TRBJ1-5, with D unclear. The CDR3 has 16 residues. Germline V CDR1 and CDR2: LNHDA, SQIVND (reference sequence). V lost 2 bases, J lost 5 bases, and 16 bases lay in between. Here the CDR3 DNA reads TGTGCCAGTAGTATACGTCTAGCCTCTTACTATCAGCCCCAGCATTTT. It is translated as CASSIRLASYYQPQHF.

The chain recombines TRBV9 with TRBJ1-6; 9 nucleotides match TRBD1. CDR3 size: 14 residues. Trimming cost V 4 bases and J 10 bases; bases outside gene matches: 6. The V gene's germline CDR1 is SGDLS and CDR2 YYNGEE. CDR3 region: CASSSGQGSSPLHF. The CDR3 coding sequence is TGTGCCAGCAGCTCGGGACAGGGCTCCTCACCCCTCCACTTT.

This chain connects TRBV10-3 to TRBJ2-7; a weak D match, TRBD1 (5 bases). V lost 2 bases and J 4 bases, leaving 9 bases between the germline ends. The germline V gene encodes CDR1 ENHRY and CDR2 SYGVKD. The CDR3 consists of 13 residues. The CDR3 sequence is CAISEGHFYEQYF. For the CDR3, the DNA is TGTGCCATCAGTGAGGGACACTTTTACGAGCAGTACTTC.

This clone was picked up a small number of times. This chain joins TRBV11-2 and TRBJ1-2; 9 nucleotides agree with TRBD1. CDR1 is SGHAT and CDR2 is FQNNGV in the germline V gene. Germline trimming cut 5 bases from V and 6 bases from J; bases unmatched to any gene: 7. The CDR3 spans 14 residues. The CDR3 is CASSRGQGKNGYTF. The CDR3 DNA reads TGTGCCAGCAGCCGCGGACAGGGGAAGAATGGCTACACCTTC. Full variable domain (rest looked up from reference TRBV11-2 and TRBJ1-2): EAGVAQSPRYKIIEKRQSVAFWCNPISGHATLYWYQQILGQGPKLLIQFQNNGVVDDSQLPKDRFSAERLKGVDSTLKIQPAKLEDSAVYLCASSRGQGKNGYTFGSGTRLTVV.

The CDR3 DNA reads TGTGCCAGTAGTCAGGGGTCTGAGACCCAGTACTTC. It is translated as CASSQGSETQYF. This chain connects TRBV19 to TRBJ2-5, with TRBD1 as a possible D gene (6 bases). CDR3 size: 12 residues. Germline CDR1 reads LNHDA; CDR2 reads SQIVND (reference sequence). The germline V and J ends were trimmed by 5 bases and 5 bases, with 9 bases remaining between them. The full variable domain, with the rest looked up from reference TRBV19 and TRBJ2-5, is DGGITQSPKYLFRKEGQNVTLSCEQNLNHDAMYWYRQDPGQGLRLIYYSQIVNDFQKGDIAEGYSVSREKKESFPLTVTSAQKNPTAFYLCASSQGSETQYFGPGTRLLVL.

This clone was observed a handful of times. The V gene is TRBV9, the J gene TRBJ1-4, with a possible D match to TRBD1 (6 bases). Germline V gene sequence: CDR1 SGDLS, CDR2 YYNGEE. CDR3 length: 14 residues. The V end lost 4 bases, the J end lost 2 bases, and 9 bases lay between the germline ends. CDR3 sequence (DNA): TGTGCCAGCAGCCCCCAGGGGACTAATGAAAAACTGTTTTTT. This translates into CASSPQGTNEKLFF.

A few counts support this clone. The gene calls are TRBV25-1 and TRBJ2-2; 7 positions agree with TRBD2. Germline V CDR1 and CDR2: MGHDK, SYGVNS. The CDR3 extends over 15 amino acids. With V trimmed by 0 bases and J by 4 bases, 2 bases remained unmatched. This CDR3 reads CASSEYTGGTGELFF. DNA for the CDR3: TGTGCCAGCAGTGAATATACGGGAGGCACCGGGGAGCTGTTTTTT.

This clone was seen a handful of times. This rearrangement joins TRBV7-2 to TRBJ2-7; the D gene is possibly TRBD2 (5 bases). Trimming took off 0 bases at V and 6 bases at J, with 9 bases between the two ends. This CDR3 comprises 13 residues. From germline, CDR1 is SGHTA and CDR2 FQGNSA. As DNA, the CDR3 is TGTGCCAGCAGCTTAGCGGGAGCGTCCGAGCAGTACTTC. It translates to CASSLAGASEQYF.

CDR3 sequence: CAWASGGKETQYF. The DNA for the CDR3 is TGTGCCTGGGCTAGCGGGGGGAAGGAGACCCAGTACTTC. The rearrangement links TRBV30 to TRBJ2-5; TRBD2 aligns across 11 bases. CDR1 is GTSNPN and CDR2 is SVGIG in the germline V gene (reference sequence). Germline trimming cut 5 bases from V and 5 bases from J; bases unmatched to any gene: 4. There are 13 residues in the CDR3.

In its sample, this clone was seen a few times. The chain employs TRBV19 and TRBJ2-3; 7 bases are a match to TRBD1. CDR1 is LNHDA, CDR2 SQIVND, per germline (reference sequence). V was pared by 0 bases and J by 1 base, with 7 bases of the junction left unmatched. This CDR3 spans 17 amino acids. The CDR3: CASSIDRQGTGTDTQYF. Written as DNA, the CDR3 is TGTGCCAGTAGTATAGACCGACAGGGTACCGGCACAGATACGCAGTATTTT. Supplemented by reference TRBV19 and TRBJ2-3, the full variable domain reads DGGITQSPKYLFRKEGQNVTLSCEQNLNHDAMYWYRQDPGQGLRLIYYSQIVNDFQKGDIAEGYSVSREKKESFPLTVTSAQKNPTAFYLCASSIDRQGTGTDTQYFGPGTRLTVL.

This clone was seen a few times. V gene TRBV19 combines with J gene TRBJ1-2, with D possibly matching TRBD1 (5 bases). Per germline, CDR1 LNHDA and CDR2 SQIVND (reference sequence). The V end was cut by 3 bases, the J end by 4 bases, with 9 bases between. CDR3 size: 13 residues. This CDR3 is CASSMGGIYGYTF. CDR3 nucleotide sequence: TGTGCCAGTAGTATGGGGGGAATCTATGGCTACACCTTC. The whole variable domain, remainder taken from reference TRBV19 and TRBJ1-2, is DGGITQSPKYLFRKEGQNVTLSCEQNLNHDAMYWYRQDPGQGLRLIYYSQIVNDFQKGDIAEGYSVSREKKESFPLTVTSAQKNPTAFYLCASSMGGIYGYTFGSGTRLTVV.

The V gene is TRBV18, the J gene TRBJ2-7, with TRBD2 as a possible D gene (6 bases). Germline CDR1 is KGHSH and CDR2 is LQKENI. This CDR3 spans 16 amino acids. The ends were cut back, 6 bases at V and 0 bases at J, with 18 bases in the middle. The CDR3 region has the DNA TGTGCCAGCTCTCTCCCAGGGCGGGACGCCTCCTACGAGCAGTACTTC. This encodes CASSLPGRDASYEQYF.

V and J are TRBV5-4 and TRBJ2-2; D is perhaps TRBD1 (6 bases). The CDR3 sequence is 12 residues long. Trimming removed 2 bases at V and 7 bases at J, with 6 bases between. Germline CDR1 and CDR2: SGHNT and YYREEE (reference sequence). This CDR3 is CASSLGGGELFF. The CDR3 DNA reads as TGTGCCAGCAGCTTAGGGGGCGGGGAGCTGTTTTTT. Using reference TRBV5-4 and TRBJ2-2 for the parts outside the CDR3, the full variable domain is ETGVTQSPTHLIKTRGQQVTLRCSSQSGHNTVSWYQQALGQGPQFIFQYYREEENGRGNFPPRFSGLQFPNYSSELNVNALELDDSALYLCASSLGGGELFFGEGSRLTVL.

DNA for the CDR3: TGTGCCAGCAGCTTAGAGGGGTTCTGGGACACAGATACGCAGTATTTT. It is translated as CASSLEGFWDTDTQYF. The V and J genes are TRBV7-2 and TRBJ2-3; D perhaps matches TRBD1 (5 bases). The CDR3 loop spans 16 amino acids. Trimming stripped 1 base from V and 2 bases from J, with 13 bases between. Germline V gene sequence: CDR1 SGHTA, CDR2 FQGNSA. The whole variable domain, remainder taken from reference TRBV7-2 and TRBJ2-3, is GAGVSQSPSNKVTEKGKDVELRCDPISGHTALYWYRQSLGQGLEFLIYFQGNSAPDKSGLPSDRFSAERTGGSVSTLTIQRTQQEDSAVYLCASSLEGFWDTDTQYFGPGTRLTVL.

A few counts support this clone. This chain links TRBV5-1 with TRBJ1-6; D is undetermined. The V gene lost 0 bases and the J gene lost 10 bases, with 8 bases spanning the gap. This CDR3 has 13 amino acids. In germline, CDR1 is SGHRS, CDR2 YFSETQ. CDR3 sequence reads: CASSLAWESPLHF. The DNA for the CDR3 is TGCGCCAGCAGCTTGGCCTGGGAGTCACCCCTCCACTTT.

The genes are TRBV30 and TRBJ2-1; possible D gene TRBD1, 5 bases. The CDR3 contains 13 residues. Germline CDR1 GTSNPN, CDR2 SVGIG (reference sequence). Trimming shortened V by 1 base and J by 3 bases, and 7 bases separated the two germline ends. CDR3 protein: CAWSADSYNEQFF. The CDR3, as DNA: TGTGCCTGGAGTGCCGACAGCTACAATGAGCAGTTCTTC.

This clone appeared a few times. The V gene is TRBV6-5, the J gene TRBJ2-7; possible D gene TRBD2, 6 bases. Germline CDR1 is MNHEY and CDR2 is SVGAGI. V lost 5 bases and J 3 bases, leaving 14 bases between the germline ends. The CDR3 consists of 14 residues. CDR3 DNA sequence: TGTGCCAGCAGTGTCGGGTCGGGGGTCTACGAGCAGTACTTC. Translated, it gives CASSVGSGVYEQYF.

The rearrangement uses TRBV7-2 and TRBJ2-7; 10 bases map to TRBD2. Germline loops: CDR1 SGHTA, CDR2 FQGNSA. V shed 2 bases, J shed 0 bases, and the junction held 4 bases outside the gene matches. The CDR3 runs to 16 residues. CDR3 sequence reads: CASSLPLAGASYEQYF. In nucleotides, the CDR3 is TGTGCCAGCAGCTTACCTCTAGCGGGGGCCTCCTACGAGCAGTACTTC.

The V call is TRBV4-2, the J call TRBJ1-5; 8 bases are shared with TRBD1. V trimming: 4 bases; J trimming: 5 bases; junction bases outside the gene matches: 4. There are 14 residues in the CDR3. CDR1 is LGHNA, CDR2 YNFKEQ, per germline. DNA of the CDR3: TGTGCCAGCAGCCCGGGACAGGATTATCAGCCCCAGCATTTT. Its protein product is CASSPGQDYQPQHF.

This rearrangement joins TRBV2 to TRBJ1-1, with TRBD1 as a possible D gene (6 bases). V lost 8 bases and J lost 7, with 11 bases in between. Germline loops: CDR1 SNHLY, CDR2 FYNNEI. The CDR3 sequence is 11 residues long. CDR3 sequence: CASGGDIEAFF. CDR3 bases: TGTGCCAGCGGTGGGGACATTGAAGCTTTCTTT.

V gene TRBV5-1 combines with J gene TRBJ1-3; no clear D. Germline values: CDR1 SGHRS, CDR2 YFSETQ. Trimming took off 4 bases at V and 0 bases at J, with 8 bases between the two ends. There are 14 residues in the CDR3. Here the CDR3 reads CASSPSGSGNTIYF. The CDR3 nucleotides read TGCGCCAGCAGCCCCAGCGGCTCTGGAAACACCATATATTTT. Together with reference TRBV5-1 and TRBJ1-3, the CDR3 gives the full variable domain: KAGVTQTPRYLIKTRGQQVTLSCSPISGHRSVSWYQQTPGQGLQFLFEYFSETQRNKGNFPGRFSGRQFSNSRSEMNVSTLELGDSALYLCASSPSGSGNTIYFGEGSWLTVV.

V gene TRBV11-2 combines with J gene TRBJ2-3; TRBD1 might be the D (6 bases). The CDR3 extends over 16 amino acids. The V end was cut by 1 base, the J end by 3 bases, with 14 bases between. Germline CDR1 SGHAT, CDR2 FQNNGV. In DNA form, the CDR3 reads TGTGCCAGCAGCTTAGCCGGACAGTCGGGAACAGATACGCAGTATTTT. This sequence encodes CASSLAGQSGTDTQYF.

The chain has TRBV11-2 and TRBJ2-1, with D possibly matching TRBD1 (5 bases). The V end lost 0 bases, the J end lost 6 bases, and 12 bases lay between the germline ends. The CDR3 is 15 amino acids. Per germline, CDR1 SGHAT and CDR2 FQNNGV. CDR3 bases: TGTGCCAGCAGCTTAGATGGGGCCGTTAGCAATGAGCAGTTCTTC. Encoded protein: CASSLDGAVSNEQFF.

This clone turned up a few times. J is TRBJ2-5 and V is TRBV25-1; TRBD2 matches 7 bases. CDR1 is MGHDK, CDR2 SYGVNS, per germline. V dropped 4 bases and J dropped 1; count of bases not matched to a gene: 6. This CDR3 has 15 amino acids. The CDR3 spells CASSAVRGSQETQYF. The CDR3 DNA reads as TGTGCCAGCAGTGCGGTGCGGGGGTCCCAAGAGACCCAGTACTTC.